This is a list of T cell receptor beta chains from one sample in a study of T cells in Graves' hyperthyroidism and ophthalmopathy. TCRdb ran MiXCR on the multiplex PCR reads and lists one entry per CDR3 protein. Of 490,000 or so distinct CDR3 sequences in the sample, approximately 23% were seen once. The sequencing input was blood. These receptors were taken from a woman aged 70 to 79 with Graves' ophthalmopathy. Each CDR3 is given with its conserved first and last residue. The order of the fields is V gene, J gene, clone size, D gene, CDR3 length, CDR3 DNA, CDR3 protein. D genes are given only for firm matches. The size of a clone is reported for some rows only, either as once, few or many, or as a class for expanded clones.

V: TRBV7-9; J: TRBJ2-3; size: .; D: .; length: 17; DNA: TGTGCCAGCAGCTTTCCGGACAGCGGGCGTAACACAGATACGCAGTATTTT; CDR3: CASSFPDSGRNTDTQYF
V: TRBV7-3; J: TRBJ1-1; size: few; D: .; length: 15; DNA: TGTGCCAGCAGCTTAACGACGAGGGATGACACTGAAGCTTTCTTT; CDR3: CASSLTTRDDTEAFF
V: TRBV18; J: TRBJ2-4; size: few; D: .; length: 14; DNA: TGTGCCAGCTCACCACTCGGGGGCAAAAACATTCAGTACTTC; CDR3: CASSPLGGKNIQYF
V: TRBV2; J: TRBJ2-7; size: .; D: .; length: 12; DNA: TGTGCCAGCAGTAAAATGACCTACGAGCAGTACTTC; CDR3: CASSKMTYEQYF
V: TRBV7-9; J: TRBJ2-1; size: few; D: TRBD1; length: 15; DNA: TGTGCCAGCAGCCCCCCGGGACAGGGGAGCAATGAGCAGTTCTTC; CDR3: CASSPPGQGSNEQFF
V: TRBV20-1; J: TRBJ2-3; size: .; D: TRBD2; length: 11; DNA: TGCAGCTTTGGGAGGGCAGATACGCAGTATTTT; CDR3: CSFGRADTQYF
V: TRBV10-3; J: TRBJ2-1; size: many; D: TRBD2; length: 15; DNA: TGTGCCATGAATGAGGGACTAGCGGGAGTTGGTGAGCAGTTCTTC; CDR3: CAMNEGLAGVGEQFF
V: TRBV28; J: TRBJ2-6; size: few; D: .; length: 16; DNA: TGTGCCAGCAGCTCCCCTTTAATGGGCGGGGCCAACGTCCTGACTTTC; CDR3: CASSSPLMGGANVLTF
V: TRBV29-1; J: TRBJ2-1; size: .; D: TRBD1; length: 15; DNA: TGCAGCGTCCTCGGGACAGGGGGCCGGACCAATGAGCAGTTCTTC; CDR3: CSVLGTGGRTNEQFF
V: TRBV29-1; J: TRBJ2-5; size: few; D: .; length: 13; DNA: TGCAGCGTTGGACAAACCAAGGGACAGACCCAGTACTTC; CDR3: CSVGQTKGQTQYF
V: TRBV2; J: TRBJ2-2; size: many; D: .; length: 13; DNA: TGTGCCAGCAGTTACGGGAACACCGGGGAGCTGTTTTTT; CDR3: CASSYGNTGELFF
V: TRBV3-1; J: TRBJ2-7; size: few; D: .; length: 14; DNA: TGTGCCAGCAGTTACGGGCTAGCCCTGAACGAGCAGTACTTC; CDR3: CASSYGLALNEQYF
V: TRBV28; J: TRBJ2-1; size: many; D: TRBD1; length: 15; DNA: TGTGCCAGCAGCCCCACCGGGACAGGGTCCCCCGAGCAGTTCTTC; CDR3: CASSPTGTGSPEQFF
V: TRBV11-2; J: TRBJ2-7; size: .; D: TRBD2; length: 15; DNA: TGTGCCAGCCATCCTACTACTAGCGGGAGTTACGAGCAGTACTTC; CDR3: CASHPTTSGSYEQYF
V: TRBV19; J: TRBJ2-7; size: few; D: .; length: 15; DNA: TGTGCCAGTAGTATAACGGCTAGCAGTACCTACGAGCAGTACTTC; CDR3: CASSITASSTYEQYF
V: TRBV30; J: TRBJ2-1; size: many; D: TRBD2; length: 14; DNA: TGTGCCTGGAGTGTGGGACTAGGAGCTTATGAGCAGTTCTTC; CDR3: CAWSVGLGAYEQFF
V: TRBV30; J: TRBJ1-1; size: few; D: .; length: 15; DNA: TGTGCCTGGAGTGGTTTCCGGCAGGTGAACACTGAAGCTTTCTTT; CDR3: CAWSGFRQVNTEAFF
V: TRBV12-3/TRBV12-4; J: TRBJ2-1; size: few; D: .; length: 14; DNA: TGTGCCAGCACCTTATACGGGGCTCACAATGAGCAGTTCTTC; CDR3: CASTLYGAHNEQFF
V: TRBV2; J: TRBJ2-7; size: many; D: .; length: 11; DNA: TGTGCCAGCAGGGTGACCTACGAGCAGTACTTC; CDR3: CASRVTYEQYF
V: TRBV9; J: TRBJ1-4; size: .; D: .; length: 14; DNA: TGTGCCAGCAGTGCGGGACCGTCAAATGAAAAACTGTTTTTT; CDR3: CASSAGPSNEKLFF
V: TRBV27; J: TRBJ1-1; size: few; D: .; length: 16; DNA: TGTGCCAGCAGTTTATCCTCTAGGGGTGGTGTTACTGAAGCTTTCTTT; CDR3: CASSLSSRGGVTEAFF
V: TRBV19; J: TRBJ1-1; size: .; D: .; length: 15; DNA: TGTGCCAGTAGTATAGACAAATCGGCGAACACTGAAGCTTTCTTT; CDR3: CASSIDKSANTEAFF
V: TRBV20-1; J: TRBJ1-1; size: .; D: .; length: 13; DNA: TGCAGTGCGGCCCGGACGGGGAACACTGAAGCTTTCTTT; CDR3: CSAARTGNTEAFF
V: TRBV30; J: TRBJ2-1; size: few; D: TRBD2; length: 14; DNA: TGTGCCTGGAAGTGGGTAGCGGGAGGTGGTGAGCAGTTCTTC; CDR3: CAWKWVAGGGEQFF
V: TRBV24-1; J: TRBJ2-3; size: .; D: .; length: 13; DNA: TGTGCCACCAGTGACGCGGGACTTCCGACGCAGTATTTT; CDR3: CATSDAGLPTQYF
V: TRBV5-4; J: TRBJ2-7; size: once; D: TRBD2; length: 15; DNA: TGTGCCAGCAGCTTCGCGCGGGAGGGCTTCTACGAGCAGTACTTC; CDR3: CASSFAREGFYEQYF
V: TRBV20-1; J: TRBJ1-1; size: many; D: .; length: 14; DNA: TGCAGTGCTAGAGAGGCGGGGGCCTACACTGAAGCTTTCTTT; CDR3: CSAREAGAYTEAFF
V: TRBV12-3/TRBV12-4; J: TRBJ1-1; size: .; D: .; length: 14; DNA: TGTGCCAGCAGTTTAATGGGGGCGCGAACTGAAGCTTTCTTT; CDR3: CASSLMGARTEAFF
V: TRBV20-1; J: TRBJ2-1; size: .; D: TRBD2; length: 17; DNA: TGCAGTGCTAGAGATAGAAAGCGGGGGAGCTCCTACAATGAGCAGTTCTTC; CDR3: CSARDRKRGSSYNEQFF
V: TRBV7-6; J: TRBJ2-3; size: few; D: .; length: 16; DNA: TGTGCCAGCAGCTTAGAGGGGACAACTAGCACAGATACGCAGTATTTT; CDR3: CASSLEGTTSTDTQYF
V: TRBV6-1; J: TRBJ2-3; size: .; D: .; length: 12; DNA: TGTGACAGCACCGGGAGCACAGATACGCAGTATTTT; CDR3: CDSTGSTDTQYF
V: TRBV19; J: TRBJ1-2; size: few; D: TRBD1; length: 15; DNA: TGTGCCAGTAGGTTGCAACAGGGGGTTGGCTATGGCTACACCTTC; CDR3: CASRLQQGVGYGYTF
V: TRBV30; J: TRBJ1-2; size: few; D: .; length: 12; DNA: TGTGCCTGGACCCCTGGAAACTATGGCTACACCTTC; CDR3: CAWTPGNYGYTF
V: TRBV7-3; J: TRBJ1-1; size: .; D: .; length: 13; DNA: TGTGCCAGCAGCTTAATCTCGGACACTGAAGCTTTCTTT; CDR3: CASSLISDTEAFF
V: TRBV27; J: TRBJ2-5; size: .; D: .; length: 15; DNA: TGTGCCAGCAGTCACCGCAGGGTAGGGGCAGAGACCCAGTACTTC; CDR3: CASSHRRVGAETQYF
V: TRBV7-2; J: TRBJ1-1; size: .; D: .; length: 14; DNA: TGTGCCAGCAGCTTACTGGGGGTGAACACTGAAGCTTTCTTT; CDR3: CASSLLGVNTEAFF
V: TRBV24-1; J: TRBJ2-4; size: once; D: .; length: 16; DNA: TGTGCCACCAGTGACTCTATCGCGGGTTCCAAAAACATTCAGTACTTC; CDR3: CATSDSIAGSKNIQYF
V: TRBV20-1; J: TRBJ2-5; size: few; D: TRBD2; length: 15; DNA: TGCAGTGCTCCTGGAGCGGGAGGGGGTCAAGAGACCCAGTACTTC; CDR3: CSAPGAGGGQETQYF
V: TRBV20-1; J: TRBJ2-3; size: .; D: .; length: 14; DNA: TGCAGTGCTAGAGTTAGGCAGGGAGATGGAACGCAGTATTTT; CDR3: CSARVRQGDGTQYF
V: TRBV7-9; J: TRBJ2-7; size: many; D: .; length: 14; DNA: TGTGCCAGCAGCGCCTGGGACGACACCTACGAGCAGTACTTC; CDR3: CASSAWDDTYEQYF
V: TRBV29-1; J: TRBJ2-3; size: .; D: .; length: 13; DNA: TGCAGCGTTGAAAGGGGAGACGGAGATACGCAGTATTTT; CDR3: CSVERGDGDTQYF
V: TRBV9; J: TRBJ2-3; size: .; D: .; length: 14; DNA: TGTGCCAGCAGCGTAGAGGTCTCTGCAGATACGCAGTATTTT; CDR3: CASSVEVSADTQYF
V: TRBV27; J: TRBJ1-6; size: .; D: .; length: 15; DNA: TGTGCCAGCAATCCCAGGGGTTCCTATAATTCACCCCTCCACTTT; CDR3: CASNPRGSYNSPLHF